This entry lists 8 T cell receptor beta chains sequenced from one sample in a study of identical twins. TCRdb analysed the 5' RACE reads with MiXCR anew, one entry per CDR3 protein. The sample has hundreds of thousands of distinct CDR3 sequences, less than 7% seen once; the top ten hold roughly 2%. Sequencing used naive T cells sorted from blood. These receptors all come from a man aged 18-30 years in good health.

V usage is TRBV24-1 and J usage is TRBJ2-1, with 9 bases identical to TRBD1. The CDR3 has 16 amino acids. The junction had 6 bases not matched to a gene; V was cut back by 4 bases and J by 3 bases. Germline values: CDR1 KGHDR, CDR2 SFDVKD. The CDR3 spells CATSDLQGANYNEQFF. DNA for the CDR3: TGTGCCACCAGTGACTTACAGGGGGCGAACTACAATGAGCAGTTCTTC.

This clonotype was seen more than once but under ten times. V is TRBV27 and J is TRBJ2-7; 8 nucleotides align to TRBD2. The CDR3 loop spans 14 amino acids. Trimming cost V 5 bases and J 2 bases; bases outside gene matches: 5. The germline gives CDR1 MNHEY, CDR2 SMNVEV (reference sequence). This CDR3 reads CASSVPGGTYEQYF. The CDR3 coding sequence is TGTGCCAGCAGTGTCCCGGGGGGGACCTACGAGCAGTACTTC.

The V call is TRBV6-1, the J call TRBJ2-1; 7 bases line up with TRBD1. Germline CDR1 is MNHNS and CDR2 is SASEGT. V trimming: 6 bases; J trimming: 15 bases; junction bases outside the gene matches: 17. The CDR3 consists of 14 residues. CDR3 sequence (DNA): TGTGCCAGCAGAATAAATACAGGGGCGTCCCTCCTGTTCTTC. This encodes CASRINTGASLLFF.

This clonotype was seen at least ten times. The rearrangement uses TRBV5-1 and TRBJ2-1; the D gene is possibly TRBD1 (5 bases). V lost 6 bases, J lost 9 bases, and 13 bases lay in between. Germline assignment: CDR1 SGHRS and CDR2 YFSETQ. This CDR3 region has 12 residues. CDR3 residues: CASTLRGSEQFF. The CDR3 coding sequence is TGCGCCAGCACTCTAAGGGGAAGTGAGCAGTTCTTC.

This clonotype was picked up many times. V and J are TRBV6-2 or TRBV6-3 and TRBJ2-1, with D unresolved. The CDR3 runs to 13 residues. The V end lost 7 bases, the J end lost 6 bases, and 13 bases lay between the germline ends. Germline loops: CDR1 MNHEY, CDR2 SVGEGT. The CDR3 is CASMLAPRNEQFF. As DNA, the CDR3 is TGTGCCAGCATGCTTGCCCCCCGCAATGAGCAGTTCTTC.

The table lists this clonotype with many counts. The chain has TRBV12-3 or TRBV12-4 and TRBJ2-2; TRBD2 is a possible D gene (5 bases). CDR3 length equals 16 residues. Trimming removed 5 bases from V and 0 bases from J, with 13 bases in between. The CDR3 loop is CASSRSGVANTGELFF. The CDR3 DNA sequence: TGTGCCAGCAGTCGCTCCGGGGTAGCGAACACCGGGGAGCTGTTTTTT.

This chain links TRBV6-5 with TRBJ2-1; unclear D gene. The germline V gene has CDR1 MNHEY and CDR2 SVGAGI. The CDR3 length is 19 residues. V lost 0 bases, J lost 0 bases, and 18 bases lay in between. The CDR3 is CASSYSRDGSSSSYNEQFF. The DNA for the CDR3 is TGTGCCAGCAGTTACTCGAGAGACGGTTCCTCGAGCTCCTACAATGAGCAGTTCTTC.

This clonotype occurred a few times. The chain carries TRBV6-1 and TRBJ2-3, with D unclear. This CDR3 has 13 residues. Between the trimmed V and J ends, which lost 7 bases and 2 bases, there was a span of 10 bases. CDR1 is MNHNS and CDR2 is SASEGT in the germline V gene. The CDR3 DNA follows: TGTGCCAGCAAGGACCTCATCACAGATACGCAGTATTTT. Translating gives CASKDLITDTQYF.